The 32 T cell receptor beta chains presented below share a single source sample, sequenced in a study of regulatory T cells in long-lasting Graves disease. Both iRepertoire HTBI primers and Arm-PCR of CDR3 regions were used to build the TCR beta libraries. Via MiXCR, TCRdb re-called the multiplex PCR reads, giving one row per CDR3 protein. Of approximately 400,000 distinct CDR3 sequences detected, roughly 24% appear once; the ten largest clones hold under 35%. Time point given: persistent/refractory GD, antithyroid drugs over 5 years with positive TRAb. PBMCs were the source of the RNA used for TCR sequencing. The specimen was peripheral blood mononuclear cells (PBMCs), collected when the disease was refractory, from a patient treated with antithyroid drugs. The receptors here all came from a woman aged 40 to 50 with Graves disease.

Many counts were recorded for this clonotype. The CDR3: CASSFGGLGLEETQYF. CDR3 coding DNA: TGTGCCAGCAGTTTTGGGGGTCTAGGATTGGAGGAGACCCAGTACTTC. This sequence joins TRBV28 and TRBJ2-5; tentatively, D is TRBD1 or TRBD2 (5 bases each). V lost 3 bases to trimming and J lost 5 bases, with 19 bases between them. Germline loops: CDR1 MDHEN, CDR2 SYDVKM. CDR3 length: 16 amino acids.

V and J are TRBV4-1 and TRBJ2-7, with 9 positions matching TRBD2. After removal of 6 bases from V and 3 bases from J, the junction contained 12 bases not matched to a gene. The CDR3 runs 16 residues. Germline CDR1 is MGHRA and CDR2 is YSYEKL. CDR3 loop: CASRLTPAGGFYEQYF. CDR3 DNA: TGCGCCAGCAGGCTGACTCCAGCGGGAGGCTTCTACGAGCAGTACTTC.

This clonotype was seen repeatedly, ten times or more. The V and J genes are TRBV6-2 or TRBV6-3 and TRBJ1-2; 9 nucleotides agree with TRBD1. CDR1 is MNHEY and CDR2 is SVGEGT in the germline V gene. This CDR3 spans 17 amino acids. J lost 7 bases, V lost 5 bases, and 17 bases had no gene match. The CDR3 nucleotides are TGTGCCAGCAGTAACCCGGGGCTAGGACAGGGGCTGTTTGGCTACACCTTC. As protein: CASSNPGLGQGLFGYTF.

This clonotype was seen many times. The chain has TRBV11-1 and TRBJ1-2; maybe TRBD1 (5 bases). V was pared by 5 bases and J by 1 base, with 14 bases between. Germline CDR1 reads SGHAT; CDR2 reads FQDESV (reference sequence). CDR3 length equals 15 residues. DNA of the CDR3: TGTGCCAGCAGCAAGGAGGGGACTCTTAACTATGGCTACACCTTC. As protein: CASSKEGTLNYGYTF.

The sample holds a few counts of this clonotype. Its ends do not fully match the called genes, so a read error is possible. The gene calls are TRBV6-2 or TRBV6-3 and TRBJ2-5; 12 bases fit TRBD2. This CDR3 spans 16 amino acids. Looked up from germline, CDR1 is MNHEY and CDR2 is SVGEGT. As DNA, the CDR3 is TGTGCCAGCAGGGACGGGACTAGCGGGCTTCAAGGGACCCAGTACTTC. The encoded protein is CASRDGTSGLQGTQYF.

Only a few counts were recorded for this clonotype. J is TRBJ2-5 and V is TRBV16, with a possible D match to TRBD1 (6 bases). The ends were cut back, 0 bases at V and 7 bases at J, with 9 bases in the middle. The CDR3 runs to 13 residues. Looked up from germline, CDR1 is KGHSY and CDR2 is FQNENV. The CDR3 DNA reads as TGTGCCAGCAGCCAATCCCAAGGGGGGACCCAGTACTTC. Amino acid sequence: CASSQSQGGTQYF.

CDR3 DNA sequence: TGTGCCAGCAGCCAAGGAGGGCAGGGACTTTCACCCCTCCACTTT. It specifies CASSQGGQGLSPLHF. V gene TRBV3-1 combines with J gene TRBJ1-6; D perhaps matches TRBD1 (5 bases). Trimming removed 1 base at V and 9 bases at J, with 13 bases between. This CDR3 region has 15 residues. Germline loops: CDR1 LGHDT, CDR2 YNNKEL (reference sequence).

This clonotype has at least ten counts. The chain joins TRBV27 to TRBJ2-7; D may be TRBD1 (5 bases). Germline V gene lookup returns CDR1 MNHEY and CDR2 SMNVEV (reference sequence). V lost 2 bases and J lost 2, with 7 bases in between. This CDR3 region has 13 residues. The CDR3 bases are TGTGCCAGCAGTTTAACAGGAACCTACGAGCAGTACTTC. As protein: CASSLTGTYEQYF.

This clonotype has only a few counts. The V call is TRBV10-3, the J call TRBJ1-2; 7 bases line up with TRBD1. The CDR3 totals 13 residues. The J segment lost 2 bases and the V segment lost 6 bases, leaving 3 bases of the junction unmatched. The germline V gene has CDR1 ENHRY and CDR2 SYGVKD. Here the CDR3 reads CAIRPGQNYGYTF. The CDR3, as DNA: TGTGCCATCAGGCCGGGACAGAACTATGGCTACACCTTC.

There are a few counts of this clonotype. V gene TRBV24-1 combines with J gene TRBJ2-2, with unresolved D. Per germline, CDR1 KGHDR and CDR2 SFDVKD. V lost 10 bases, J lost 3 bases, and 14 bases lay in between. CDR3 length equals 14 residues. DNA of the CDR3: TGTGCCACGGCGGATCAGACGGACACCGGGGAGCTGTTTTTT. Encoded protein: CATADQTDTGELFF.

This clonotype came up many times. The CDR3 sequence is CASRVPGQGNYGYTF. Here the CDR3 DNA reads TGTGCCAGCAGAGTACCTGGACAGGGTAACTATGGCTACACCTTC. The V call is TRBV2, the J call TRBJ1-2; 8 nucleotides align to TRBD1. The germline V gene encodes CDR1 SNHLY and CDR2 FYNNEI. V shed 6 bases, J shed 1 base, and the junction held 7 bases outside the gene matches. The CDR3 is 15 amino acids.

A word on this clonotype: A read error may explain this, as a much larger clone is one base away. The chain is built from TRBV6-2 or TRBV6-3 and TRBJ1-2; D perhaps matches TRBD1 (5 bases). This CDR3 comprises 14 residues. Germline lookup yields CDR1 MNHEY and CDR2 SVGEGT. The CDR3 coding sequence is TGTACCAGCAGTGTACAGGTTTCCAACTATGGCTACACCTTC. Translating gives CTSSVQVSNYGYTF.

The chain uses TRBV2 and TRBJ2-1; perhaps TRBD2 as D (6 bases). V was cut by 3 bases and J by 3 bases, with 12 bases left in between. The CDR3 is made up of 15 amino acids. CDR1 SNHLY and CDR2 FYNNEI come from the germline V gene. CDR3 nucleotide sequence: TGTGCCAGCAGTGATCTGCCGGGAGTCTACAATGAGCAGTTCTTC. It yields the protein CASSDLPGVYNEQFF.

The chain recombines TRBV12-3 or TRBV12-4 with TRBJ1-5, with D perhaps matching TRBD1 (6 bases). V lost 1 base and J 1 base, leaving 11 bases between the germline ends. The CDR3 has 16 residues. The CDR3 sequence is CASSLEARGSNQPQHF. The CDR3 nucleotides read TGTGCCAGCAGTTTAGAGGCCAGGGGAAGCAATCAGCCCCAGCATTTT.

This clonotype was counted ten times or more. The chain combines TRBV11-2 with TRBJ2-2, with no clear D. Germline-derived CDR1 and CDR2 are SGHAT and FQNNGV. The V end lost 5 bases, the J end lost 2 bases, and 12 bases lay between the germline ends. The CDR3 is 15 amino acids. CDR3 bases: TGTGCCAGCAGCCCCCACCGGGCCAACACCGGGGAGCTGTTTTTT. This gives the protein CASSPHRANTGELFF.

In nucleotides, the CDR3 is TGTGCCAGCGGCCCTTCGGCGGGAGGGACCGGGGAGCTGTTTTTT. The encoded protein is CASGPSAGGTGELFF. The V call is TRBV7-3, the J call TRBJ2-2; 9 bases fit TRBD2. V lost 8 bases, J lost 5 bases, and 9 bases stayed unmatched. Germline CDR1 is SGHTA and CDR2 is FQGTGA. The CDR3 covers 15 residues.

The chain links TRBV28 to TRBJ1-5; no clear D gene. CDR1 MDHEN and CDR2 SYDVKM come from the germline V gene. The germline V and J ends were trimmed by 3 bases and 0 bases, with 12 bases remaining between them. CDR3 length: 16 amino acids. CDR3 nucleotides: TGTGCCAGCAGTTTTCGGCCCATTTATAGCAATCAGCCCCAGCATTTT. This encodes CASSFRPIYSNQPQHF.

This clonotype was seen many times. The chain has TRBV12-3 or TRBV12-4 and TRBJ2-5; 7 nucleotides match TRBD2. Trimming cost V 4 bases and J 4 bases; bases outside gene matches: 9. The CDR3 runs to 15 residues. The CDR3 nucleotides are TGTGCCAGCAGTTATCGGGGGGTGAAGTCAGAGACCCAGTACTTC. As protein: CASSYRGVKSETQYF.

The sample holds many counts of this clonotype. The chain carries TRBV11-2 and TRBJ2-7, with D possibly TRBD1 on 5 matching bases. The CDR3 consists of 15 residues. Trimming removed 0 bases from V and 1 base from J, with 10 bases in between. Per the germline V gene, CDR1 is SGHAT and CDR2 is FQNNGV. CDR3 nucleotides: TGTGCCAGCAGCTTAGAGGGGCTCCCATCCTACGAGCAGTACTTC. Its protein is CASSLEGLPSYEQYF.

Ten or more counts support this clonotype. The V call is TRBV28, the J call TRBJ2-4; no firm D call. Deletions cut 3 bases from V and 15 bases from J, with 15 bases between. In germline, CDR1 is MDHEN, CDR2 SYDVKM. The CDR3 is 12 residues long. Here the CDR3 reads CASSFAAGPAYF. The CDR3 bases are TGTGCCAGCAGTTTCGCGGCAGGCCCTGCGTACTTC.

V and J are TRBV2 and TRBJ2-1; the match to TRBD2 covers 7 bases. The CDR3 covers 14 residues. V was pared by 6 bases and J by 8 bases, with 10 bases of the junction left unmatched. CDR1 and CDR2 (germline): SNHLY, FYNNEI. The CDR3 DNA sequence: TGTGCCAGCAGACCAGGTTGGGGGGGTGATGAGCAGTTCTTC. Its translation is CASRPGWGGDEQFF.

This clonotype turned up a few times. CDR3 loop: CASSQAFGRQETQYF. The CDR3 DNA sequence: TGTGCCAGCAGCCAAGCCTTCGGTCGTCAAGAGACCCAGTACTTC. The chain has TRBV14 and TRBJ2-5; no firm D call. Trimming stripped 1 base from V and 2 bases from J, with 11 bases between. This CDR3 has 15 amino acids. From germline, CDR1 is SGHDN and CDR2 FVKESK.

V usage is TRBV6-2 or TRBV6-3 and J usage is TRBJ2-7; TRBD2 agrees at 8 bases. The germline V gene encodes CDR1 MNHEY and CDR2 SVGEGT. The CDR3 consists of 14 residues. After removal of 6 bases from V and 2 bases from J, the junction contained 6 bases not matched to a gene. The CDR3 is CASSLAGMTYEQYF. CDR3 nucleotide sequence: TGTGCCAGCAGCCTAGCGGGTATGACCTACGAGCAGTACTTC.

Concerning this clonotype: A read error may account for a junction end that differs from germline. The gene calls are TRBV10-3 and TRBJ2-1, with 8 bases lining up with TRBD1. The CDR3 length is 11 residues. Germline-derived CDR1 and CDR2 are ENHRY and SYGVKD. CDR3 loop: CAIRDREEQSF. Written as DNA, the CDR3 is TGTGCCATCAGGGACAGGGAAGAGCAGTCCTTC.

This clonotype was found a few times. This chain uses TRBV30 with TRBJ2-7, with D maybe TRBD2 (5 bases). CDR1 and CDR2 from the germline V gene are GTSNPN and SVGIG (reference sequence). The CDR3 extends over 13 amino acids. V lost 5 bases and J 3 bases, leaving 14 bases between the germline ends. CDR3 coding DNA: TGTGCCTGGTCAAGGTTCGAGGGCTACGAGCAGTACTTC. Its protein is CAWSRFEGYEQYF.

This clonotype was seen ten or more times. J is TRBJ1-2 and V is TRBV28, with D possibly matching TRBD1 (5 bases). Per germline, CDR1 MDHEN and CDR2 SYDVKM. The germline V and J ends were trimmed by 5 bases and 3 bases, with 19 bases remaining between them. The CDR3 consists of 16 residues. The CDR3 nucleotides are TGTGCCAGCAGTCCAGGATTTGACAGCAGTGACTATGGCTACACCTTC. Encoded protein: CASSPGFDSSDYGYTF.

The chain uses TRBV4-1 and TRBJ2-5, with TRBD2 matching over 14 bases. V trimming: 4 bases; J trimming: 5 bases; junction bases outside the gene matches: 9. Germline CDR1 is MGHRA and CDR2 is YSYEKL. The CDR3 loop spans 17 amino acids. CDR3 bases: TGCGCCAGCAGCCGAGGGACTAGCGGGAGTTTCATGGAGACCCAGTACTTC. Its translation: CASSRGTSGSFMETQYF.

This clonotype was counted at least ten times. The chain has TRBV7-2 and TRBJ2-5, with 12 bases identical to TRBD2. This CDR3 contains 16 residues. Germline V gives CDR1 SGHTA, CDR2 FQGNSA. Unmatched junction bases numbered 4, after V lost 1 base and J lost 4 bases. CDR3 sequence (DNA): TGTGCCAGCAGCTTAGTGTTACTAGCGGGAGGAGAGACCCAGTACTTC. Translated: CASSLVLLAGGETQYF.

On this clonotype: A read error may account for a junction end that differs from germline. The chain has TRBV20-1 and TRBJ2-7; TRBD2 is a possible D gene (5 bases). CDR3 size: 15 residues. The germline V gene encodes CDR1 DFQATT and CDR2 SNEGSKA (reference sequence). The CDR3 reads CSARDLTGTLYEQHF. The CDR3 bases are TGCAGTGCTAGAGATTTGACGGGAACCCTTTACGAGCAGCACTTC.

The table lists this clonotype with many counts. The V gene is TRBV7-9, the J gene TRBJ2-7; possibly TRBD1 for D (6 bases). CDR1 and CDR2 from the germline V gene are SEHNR and FQNEAQ (reference sequence). The CDR3 consists of 13 residues. Trimming took off 4 bases at V and 4 bases at J, with 11 bases between the two ends. The CDR3 region has the DNA TGTGCCAGCAGCTCCGGACAGCATTACGAGCAGTACTTC. Protein product: CASSSGQHYEQYF.

The chain employs TRBV11-3 and TRBJ2-1; no clear D gene. The CDR3 spans 14 residues. Germline CDR1 and CDR2: SGHNT and YENEEA. The ends were cut back, 3 bases at V and 2 bases at J, with 8 bases in the middle. The CDR3 bases are TGTGCCAGCAGCTTCGACGCAACCTACAATGAGCAGTTCTTC. Its protein is CASSFDATYNEQFF.

The chain uses TRBV20-1 and TRBJ2-7; TRBD1 matches at 9 bases. The CDR3 extends over 15 amino acids. V lost 3 bases, J lost 3 bases, and 9 bases stayed unmatched. Germline CDR1 reads DFQATT; CDR2 reads SNEGSKA (reference sequence). The CDR3 spells CSARRGTGQYYEQYF. The CDR3 DNA reads as TGCAGTGCTAGGCGTGGGACAGGGCAGTACTACGAGCAGTACTTC.